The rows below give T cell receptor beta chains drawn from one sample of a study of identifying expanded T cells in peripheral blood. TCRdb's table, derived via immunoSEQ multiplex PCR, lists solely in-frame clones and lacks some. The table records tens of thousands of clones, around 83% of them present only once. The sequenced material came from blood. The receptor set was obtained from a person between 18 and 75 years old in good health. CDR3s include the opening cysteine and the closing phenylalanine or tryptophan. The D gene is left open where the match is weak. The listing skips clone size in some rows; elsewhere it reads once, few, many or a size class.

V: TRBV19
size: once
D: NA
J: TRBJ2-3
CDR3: CASSIMRGLGDTQYF
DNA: TGTGCCAGTAGTATTATGCGGGGGCTGGGGGATACGCAGTATTTT

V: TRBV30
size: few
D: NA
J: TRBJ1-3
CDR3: CAWAELSGNTIYF
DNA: TGTGCCTGGGCAGAGCTCTCTGGAAACACCATATATTTT

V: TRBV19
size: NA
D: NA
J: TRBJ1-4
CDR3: CASSVIRGYGEKLFF
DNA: TGTGCCAGTAGTGTCATAAGGGGGTATGGGGAAAAACTGTTTTTT

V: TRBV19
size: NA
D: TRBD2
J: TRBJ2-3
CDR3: CASSIGLAGRDTQYF
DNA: TGTGCCAGTAGTATCGGACTAGCGGGTAGAGATACGCAGTATTTT

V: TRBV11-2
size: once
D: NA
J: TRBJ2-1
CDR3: CASKLGGAAYNEQFF
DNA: TGTGCCAGCAAGCTTGGGGGGGCCGCTTACAATGAGCAGTTCTTC

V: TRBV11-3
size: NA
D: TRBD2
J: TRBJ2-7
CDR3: CASSLSLAGGSEQYF
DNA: TGTGCCAGCAGCTTAAGCCTAGCGGGGGGGAGCGAGCAGTACTTC

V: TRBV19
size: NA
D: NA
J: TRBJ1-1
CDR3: CASSIKARVDTEAFF
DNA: TGTGCCAGTAGTATTAAAGCCAGGGTTGACACTGAAGCTTTCTTT

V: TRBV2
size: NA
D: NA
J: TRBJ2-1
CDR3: CASRQSGNHNEQFF
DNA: TGTGCCAGCAGGCAATCCGGGAATCACAATGAGCAGTTCTTC

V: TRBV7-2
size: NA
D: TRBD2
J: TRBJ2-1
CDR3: CASSRASGSNEQFF
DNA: TGTGCCAGCAGCCGGGCTAGCGGGAGCAATGAGCAGTTCTTC

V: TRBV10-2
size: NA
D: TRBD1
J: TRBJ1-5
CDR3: CAVGRGPEQPQHF
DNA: TGCGCCGTAGGTAGGGGGCCGGAACAGCCCCAGCATTTT

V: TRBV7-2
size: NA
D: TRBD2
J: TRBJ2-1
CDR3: CASSSAWASGNNEQFF
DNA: TGTGCCAGCAGCTCCGCGTGGGCTAGCGGTAACAATGAGCAGTTCTTC

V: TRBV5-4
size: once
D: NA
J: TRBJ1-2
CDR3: CASSLPGNYGYTF
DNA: TGTGCCAGCAGCTTACCTGGTAACTATGGCTACACCTTC

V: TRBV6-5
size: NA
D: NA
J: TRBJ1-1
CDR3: CASSYSKKMNTEAFF
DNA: TGTGCCAGCAGTTACTCAAAGAAAATGAACACTGAAGCTTTCTTT

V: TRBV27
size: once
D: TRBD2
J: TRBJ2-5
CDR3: CASSLEQTSAEEETQYF
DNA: TGTGCCAGCAGTTTAGAACAAACTAGCGCGGAGGAAGAGACCCAGTACTTC

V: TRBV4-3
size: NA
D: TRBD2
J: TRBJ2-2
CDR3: CASSQAPSGRRTGELFF
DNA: TGCGCCAGCAGCCAAGCCCCTAGCGGGAGGCGCACCGGGGAGCTGTTTTTT

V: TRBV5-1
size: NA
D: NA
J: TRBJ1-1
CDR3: CASSSRSAGNTEAFF
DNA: TGCGCCAGCAGCAGCAGGTCGGCCGGGAACACTGAAGCTTTCTTT

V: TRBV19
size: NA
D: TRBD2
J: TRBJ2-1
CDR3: CASSNIAGGYNKQFF
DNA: TGTGCCAGTAGTAACATAGCGGGGGGATACAATAAGCAGTTCTTC

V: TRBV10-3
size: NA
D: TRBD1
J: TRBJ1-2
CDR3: CAITGTGGLNYGYTF
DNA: TGTGCCATCACCGGGACAGGGGGTTTAAACTATGGCTACACCTTC

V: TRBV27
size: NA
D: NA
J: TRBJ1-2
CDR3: CASSPRRGGGYTF
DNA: TGTGCCAGCAGTCCCCGTCGGGGAGGCGGCTACACCTTC

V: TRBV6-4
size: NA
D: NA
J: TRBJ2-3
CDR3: CASSDSGGRIDTQYF
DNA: TGTGCCAGCAGTGACTCGGGGGGACGCATAGATACGCAGTATTTT

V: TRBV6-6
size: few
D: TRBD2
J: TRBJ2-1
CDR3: CASSYRGREGRNEQFF
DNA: TGTGCCAGCAGTTACAGGGGGCGGGAGGGCCGGAATGAGCAGTTCTTC

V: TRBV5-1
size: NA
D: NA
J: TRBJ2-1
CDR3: CASSLNTEFYNEQFF
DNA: TGCGCCAGCAGCTTAAATACCGAGTTCTACAATGAGCAGTTCTTC

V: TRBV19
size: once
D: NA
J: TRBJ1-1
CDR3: CASSINRMNTEAFF
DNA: TGTGCCAGTAGTATTAACCGAATGAACACTGAAGCTTTCTTT

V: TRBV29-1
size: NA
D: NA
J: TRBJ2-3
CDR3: CSVKNRVQVPDTQYF
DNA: TGCAGCGTTAAAAACAGGGTTCAGGTCCCAGATACGCAGTATTTT

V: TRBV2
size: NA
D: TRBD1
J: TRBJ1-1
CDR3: CASSTTGSMNTEAFF
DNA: TGTGCCAGCAGCACGACAGGGAGCATGAACACTGAAGCTTTCTTT

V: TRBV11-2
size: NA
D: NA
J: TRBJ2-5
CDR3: CASSPGTPVLETQYF
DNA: TGTGCCAGCAGCCCCGGGACCCCGGTATTAGAGACCCAGTACTTC

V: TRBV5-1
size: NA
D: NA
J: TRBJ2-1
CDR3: CASSRISGMTYNEQFF
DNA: TGCGCCAGCAGCCGAATCAGCGGTATGACCTACAATGAGCAGTTCTTC

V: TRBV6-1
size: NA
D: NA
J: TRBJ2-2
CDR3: CASSDFGRIAGSTGELFF
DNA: TGTGCCAGCAGTGATTTTGGCCGAATAGCCGGGAGCACCGGGGAGCTGTTTTTT

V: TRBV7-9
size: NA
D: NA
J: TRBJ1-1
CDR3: CASSLGQNTEAFF
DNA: TGTGCCAGCAGCTTAGGACAAAACACTGAAGCTTTCTTT

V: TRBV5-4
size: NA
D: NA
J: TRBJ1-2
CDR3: CASSFGQQVNYGYTF
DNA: TGTGCCAGCAGCTTCGGACAGCAGGTTAACTATGGCTACACCTTC

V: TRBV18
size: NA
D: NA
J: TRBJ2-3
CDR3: CASSPSGTSTDTQYF
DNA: TGTGCCAGCTCACCGAGCGGTACTAGCACAGATACGCAGTATTTT

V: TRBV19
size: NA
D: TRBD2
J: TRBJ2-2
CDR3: CASLPSGRAGGRGTGELFF
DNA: TGTGCCAGTCTCCCAAGCGGGAGGGCCGGCGGTCGCGGCACCGGGGAGCTGTTTTTT

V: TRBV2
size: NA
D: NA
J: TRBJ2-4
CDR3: CASGTGLAKNIQYF
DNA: TGTGCCAGCGGGACGGGCCTAGCCAAAAACATTCAGTACTTC

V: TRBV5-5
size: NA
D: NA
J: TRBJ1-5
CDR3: CASSLFGTLYQPQHF
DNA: TGTGCCAGCAGCTTGTTTGGGACACTTTATCAGCCCCAGCATTTT

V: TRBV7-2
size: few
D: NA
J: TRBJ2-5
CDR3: CASSLGLGGETQYF
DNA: TGTGCCAGCAGCTTAGGTCTAGGAGGGGAGACCCAGTACTTC

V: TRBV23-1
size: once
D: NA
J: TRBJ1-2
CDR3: CASPGQGFNYGYTF
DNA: TGCGCCAGCCCCGGGCAGGGATTTAACTATGGCTACACCTTC

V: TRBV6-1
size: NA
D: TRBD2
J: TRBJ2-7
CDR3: CASRSLAGGPYEQYF
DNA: TGTGCCAGCAGGTCACTAGCGGGAGGGCCTTACGAGCAGTACTTC

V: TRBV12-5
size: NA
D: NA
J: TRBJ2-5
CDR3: CASAGLTRRGLKETQYF
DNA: TGTGCTAGTGCCGGCTTGACGCGTCGCGGATTAAAAGAGACCCAGTACTTC

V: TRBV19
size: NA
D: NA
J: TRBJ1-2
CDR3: CASSITGNYGYTF
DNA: TGTGCCAGTAGTATAACAGGGAACTATGGCTACACCTTC

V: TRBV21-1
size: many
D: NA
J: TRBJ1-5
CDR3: CASSKAQRECPQHF
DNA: TGTGCCAGCAGCAAAGCGCAGCGGGAGTGTCCCCAGCATTTT

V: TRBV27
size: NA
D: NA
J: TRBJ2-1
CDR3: CASSTTNEQFF
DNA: TGTGCCAGCAGTACTACTAATGAGCAGTTCTTC

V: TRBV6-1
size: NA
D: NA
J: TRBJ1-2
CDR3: CASSEAAGLGGYTF
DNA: TGTGCCAGCAGTGAAGCGGCAGGTTTGGGCGGCTACACCTTC